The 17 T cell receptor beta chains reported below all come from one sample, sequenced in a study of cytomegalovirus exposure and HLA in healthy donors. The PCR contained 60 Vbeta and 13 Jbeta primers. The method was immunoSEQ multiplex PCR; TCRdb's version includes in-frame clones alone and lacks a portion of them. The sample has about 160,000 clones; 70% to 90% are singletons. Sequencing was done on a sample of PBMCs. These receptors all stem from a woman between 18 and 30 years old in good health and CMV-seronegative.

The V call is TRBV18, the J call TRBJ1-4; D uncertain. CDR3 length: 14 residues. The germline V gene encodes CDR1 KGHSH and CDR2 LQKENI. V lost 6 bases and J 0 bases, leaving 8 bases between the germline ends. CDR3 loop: CASSLQSTNEKLFF. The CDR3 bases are TGTGCCAGCTCCTTACAGTCAACTAATGAAAAACTGTTTTTT.

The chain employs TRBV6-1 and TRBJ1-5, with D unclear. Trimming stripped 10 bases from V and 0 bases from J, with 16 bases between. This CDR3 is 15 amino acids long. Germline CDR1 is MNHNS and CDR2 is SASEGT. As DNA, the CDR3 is TGTGCCACCACTCGGGGAGGAGATAGCAATCAGCCCCAGCATTTT. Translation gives CATTRGGDSNQPQHF.

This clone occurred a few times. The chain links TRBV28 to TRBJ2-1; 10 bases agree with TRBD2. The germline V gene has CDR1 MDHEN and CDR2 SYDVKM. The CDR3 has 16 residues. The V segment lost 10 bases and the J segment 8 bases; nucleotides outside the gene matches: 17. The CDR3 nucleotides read TGTGCCACCAAAGGTGGTTTCGCTAGCGGGAGTGATGAGCAGTTCTTC. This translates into CATKGGFASGSDEQFF.

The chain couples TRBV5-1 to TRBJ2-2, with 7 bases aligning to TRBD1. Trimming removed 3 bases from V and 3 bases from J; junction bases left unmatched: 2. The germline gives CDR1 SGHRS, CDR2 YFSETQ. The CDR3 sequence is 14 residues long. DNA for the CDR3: TGCGCCAGCAGCTCGGGACAGTACACCGGGGAGCTGTTTTTT. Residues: CASSSGQYTGELFF. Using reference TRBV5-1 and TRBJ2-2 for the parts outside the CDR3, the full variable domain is KAGVTQTPRYLIKTRGQQVTLSCSPISGHRSVSWYQQTPGQGLQFLFEYFSETQRNKGNFPGRFSGRQFSNSRSEMNVSTLELGDSALYLCASSSGQYTGELFFGEGSRLTVL.

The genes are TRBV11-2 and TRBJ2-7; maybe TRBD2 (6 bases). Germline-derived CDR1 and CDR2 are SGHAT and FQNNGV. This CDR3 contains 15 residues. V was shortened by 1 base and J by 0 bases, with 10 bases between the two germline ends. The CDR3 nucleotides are TGTGCCAGCAGCTTAGGGGCGGGGAGCTCCTACGAGCAGTACTTC. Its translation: CASSLGAGSSYEQYF.

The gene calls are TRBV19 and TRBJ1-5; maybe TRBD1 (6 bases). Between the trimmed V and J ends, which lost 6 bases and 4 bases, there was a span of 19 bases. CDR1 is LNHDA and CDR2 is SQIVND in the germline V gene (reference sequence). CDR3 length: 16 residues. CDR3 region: CASRKRGGVLNQPQHF. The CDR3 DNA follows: TGTGCCAGTAGGAAGAGGGGGGGCGTCCTTAATCAGCCCCAGCATTTT.

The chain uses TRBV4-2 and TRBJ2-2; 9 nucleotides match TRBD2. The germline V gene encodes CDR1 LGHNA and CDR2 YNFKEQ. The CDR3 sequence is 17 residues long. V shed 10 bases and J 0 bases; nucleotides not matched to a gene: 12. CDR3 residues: CATCPLAGLANTGELFF. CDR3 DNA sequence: TGTGCCACCTGCCCTCTAGCGGGGCTCGCGAACACCGGGGAGCTGTTTTTT.

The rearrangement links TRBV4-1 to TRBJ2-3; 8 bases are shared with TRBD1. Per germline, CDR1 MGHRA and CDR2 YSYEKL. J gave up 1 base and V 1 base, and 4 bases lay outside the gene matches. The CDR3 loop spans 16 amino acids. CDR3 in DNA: TGCGCCAGCAGCCAAGCCGGGACAGGACGCACAGATACGCAGTATTTT. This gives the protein CASSQAGTGRTDTQYF.

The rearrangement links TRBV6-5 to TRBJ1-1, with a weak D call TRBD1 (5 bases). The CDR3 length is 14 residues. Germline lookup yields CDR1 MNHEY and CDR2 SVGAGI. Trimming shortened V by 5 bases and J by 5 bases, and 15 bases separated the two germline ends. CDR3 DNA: TGTGCCAGCAGTGACGGGGGAGTTTGGACTGAAGCTTTCTTT. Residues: CASSDGGVWTEAFF.

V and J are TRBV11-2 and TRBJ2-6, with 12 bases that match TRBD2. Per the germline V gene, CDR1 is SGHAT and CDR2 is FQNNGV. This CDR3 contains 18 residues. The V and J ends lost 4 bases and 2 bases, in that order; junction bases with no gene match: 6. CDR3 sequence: CASSSFGLAGTGANVLTF. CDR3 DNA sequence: TGTGCCAGCAGCTCGTTCGGACTAGCGGGGACTGGGGCCAACGTCCTGACTTTC.

DNA for the CDR3: TGTGCCAGCAGGCGGGACAGGGGGAACACTGAAGCTTTCTTT. Translation: CASRRDRGNTEAFF. The genes are TRBV2 and TRBJ1-1; TRBD1 agrees at 10 bases. Germline-derived CDR1 and CDR2 are SNHLY and FYNNEI. The V and J ends lost 6 bases and 1 base, in that order; junction bases with no gene match: 2. CDR3 size: 14 residues.

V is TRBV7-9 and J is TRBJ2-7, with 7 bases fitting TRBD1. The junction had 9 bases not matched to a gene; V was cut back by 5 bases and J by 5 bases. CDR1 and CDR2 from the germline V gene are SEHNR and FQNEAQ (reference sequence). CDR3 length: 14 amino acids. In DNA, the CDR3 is TGTGCCAGCAGCCACCGACAGGGACGAAACGAGCAGTACTTC. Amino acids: CASSHRQGRNEQYF.

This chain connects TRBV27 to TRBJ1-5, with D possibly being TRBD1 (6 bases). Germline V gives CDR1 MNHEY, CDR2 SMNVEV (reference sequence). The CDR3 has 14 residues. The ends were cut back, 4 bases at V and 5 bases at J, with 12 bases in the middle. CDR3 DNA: TGTGCCAGCAGTTCACAGGGCGCTGATCAGCCCCAGCATTTT. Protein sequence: CASSSQGADQPQHF.

As DNA, the CDR3 is TGTGCCAGTAGTTGGACTGAAAGAGGACCCCAGCATTTT. Encoded protein: CASSWTERGPQHF. The chain employs TRBV19 and TRBJ1-5; D is undetermined. The CDR3 totals 13 residues. From germline, CDR1 is LNHDA and CDR2 SQIVND (reference sequence). Trimming took 5 bases from V and 10 from J, leaving 15 bases between them.

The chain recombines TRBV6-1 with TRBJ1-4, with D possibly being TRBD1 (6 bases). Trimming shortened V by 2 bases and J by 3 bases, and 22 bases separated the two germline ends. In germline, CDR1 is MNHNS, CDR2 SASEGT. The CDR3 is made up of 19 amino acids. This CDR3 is CASSEKRTAGRGANEKLFF. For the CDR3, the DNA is TGTGCCAGCAGTGAAAAGAGGACAGCCGGCAGGGGAGCTAATGAAAAACTGTTTTTT.

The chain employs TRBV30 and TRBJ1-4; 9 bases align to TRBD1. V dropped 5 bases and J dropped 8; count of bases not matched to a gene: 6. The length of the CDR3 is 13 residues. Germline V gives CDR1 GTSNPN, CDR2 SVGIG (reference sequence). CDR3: CAWGGQGAEKLFF. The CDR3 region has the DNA TGTGCCTGGGGGGGACAGGGTGCGGAAAAACTGTTTTTT.

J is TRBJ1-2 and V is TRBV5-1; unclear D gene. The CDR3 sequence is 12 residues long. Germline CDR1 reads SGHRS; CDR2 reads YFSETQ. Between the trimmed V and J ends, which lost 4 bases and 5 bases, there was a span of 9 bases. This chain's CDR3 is CASSQEEYGYTF. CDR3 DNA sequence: TGCGCCAGCAGCCAGGAAGAGTATGGCTACACCTTC.